These T cell receptor beta chains were read from a single sample in a study of shared clonotypes between healthy human individuals. Assay: immunoSEQ multiplex PCR; the TCRdb copy retains only in-frame clones and omits some. The data show 500,000 to 650,000 clones, with around 76% seen just once and around 11% held by the top ten. Sequenced input: PBMCs. The receptors here all came from a woman in her forties in good health. Some clones in this sample may be carry-over from other donors' samples. Both conserved end residues are part of each CDR3. D genes are given only for firm matches. A clone size is listed for some rows: how often the clone was seen (once, few, many), or a class if it is expanded.

>TRBJ2-7|NA|TRBV18|NA|16
CASSPFPTGAPYEQYF
TGTGCCAGCTCACCATTCCCGACAGGTGCTCCCTACGAGCAGTACTTC
>TRBJ2-4|NA|TRBV19|NA|15
CASSISSVEKNIQYF
TGTGCCAGTAGTATATCTAGCGTAGAAAAAAACATTCAGTACTTC
>TRBJ2-3|TRBD2|TRBV4-1|NA|18
CASSQDMGLAAGIDTQYF
TGCGCCAGCAGCCAAGATATGGGACTAGCGGCAGGAATAGATACGCAGTATTTT
>TRBJ1-3|NA|TRBV28|NA|12
CASSLGGNTIYF
TGTGCCAGCAGTTTAGGTGGAAACACCATATATTTT
>TRBJ2-5|TRBD2|TRBV28|NA|15
CASRVAGAERETQYF
TGTGCCAGCAGAGTAGCGGGAGCTGAGCGAGAGACCCAGTACTTC
>TRBJ1-1|TRBD1|TRBV4-1|NA|16
CASSQVPRTGGGVAFF
TGCGCCAGCAGCCAAGTTCCCCGGACAGGGGGAGGTGTAGCTTTCTTT
>TRBJ1-4|NA|TRBV4-1|few|15
CASSQGFGENEKLFF
TGCGCCAGCAGCCAAGGGTTTGGAGAAAATGAAAAACTGTTTTTT
>TRBJ2-7|NA|TRBV7-8|few|14
CASNAGTSSYEQYF
TGTGCCAGCAATGCGGGAACAAGCTCCTACGAGCAGTACTTC
>TRBJ2-2|NA|TRBV5-1|once|15
CASSDSGRYTGELFF
TGCGCCAGCAGCGATAGCGGCCGTTACACCGGGGAGCTGTTTTTT
>TRBJ2-3|TRBD2|TRBV4-2|NA|18
CASSQGLGTSGREDTQYF
TGTGCCAGCAGCCAAGGACTGGGGACTAGCGGGAGGGAAGATACGCAGTATTTT
>TRBJ2-1|NA|TRBV5-4|few|18
CASSLMLATSPAQGEQFF
TGTGCCAGCAGCTTGATGCTAGCGACTTCCCCCGCTCAGGGTGAGCAGTTCTTC
>TRBJ2-1|TRBD2|TRBV6-1|NA|17
CASSEPGLAGLFNEQFF
TGTGCCAGCAGTGAACCGGGACTAGCGGGGCTATTCAATGAGCAGTTCTTC
>TRBJ2-1|TRBD2|TRBV27|NA|16
CASRTPAGGPYNEQFF
TGTGCCAGCAGGACCCCAGCGGGAGGGCCCTACAATGAGCAGTTCTTC
>TRBJ2-3|NA|TRBV2|NA|12
CASSPGTSPQYF
TGTGCCAGCAGCCCGGGGACGAGTCCGCAGTATTTT
>TRBJ1-1|NA|TRBV30|NA|14
CAWSPGTDPFEAFF
TGTGCGTGGAGCCCCGGGACGGATCCTTTCGAAGCTTTCTTT
>TRBJ2-7|TRBD1|TRBV5-1|NA|15
CASSLAAGGSYEQYF
TGCGCCAGCAGCTTGGCAGCAGGGGGCTCGTACGAGCAGTACTTC
>TRBJ2-7|TRBD1|TRBV7-2|NA|15
CASSLSTGQVYEQYF
TGTGCCAGCAGCTTATCGACCGGACAGGTATACGAGCAGTACTTC
>TRBJ2-3|TRBD2|TRBV6-7|NA|15
CASSRGLKGSDTQYF
TGTGCCAGCAGTAGGGGACTAAAGGGTTCGGATACGCAGTATTTT
>TRBJ1-5|NA|TRBV4-1|NA|17
CASSQTSGGRSNQPQHF
TGCGCCAGCAGCCAAACCTCCGGGGGCAGGAGCAATCAGCCCCAGCATTTT
>TRBJ1-2|NA|TRBV18|NA|14
CASSPVADEYGYTF
TGTGCCAGCTCACCGGTGGCCGACGAATATGGCTACACCTTC
>TRBJ2-3|NA|TRBV5-1|NA|16
CASSFGAGPSTDTQYF
TGCGCCAGCAGCTTCGGGGCAGGACCTAGCACAGATACGCAGTATTTT
>TRBJ1-4|NA|TRBV10-3|NA|14
CAISPQGSEEKLFF
TGTGCCATCAGCCCACAGGGATCAGAAGAAAAACTGTTTTTT
>TRBJ2-7|NA|TRBV28|NA|12
CATSGNSYEQYF
TGTGCCACCTCAGGAAACTCCTACGAGCAGTACTTC
>TRBJ2-7|TRBD1|TRBV5-1|NA|15
CASSPRQGTAYEQYF
TGCGCCAGCAGCCCTCGACAGGGAACCGCCTACGAGCAGTACTTC
>TRBJ2-1|NA|TRBV29-1|NA|13
CSVAESSYNEQFF
TGCAGCGTTGCGGAGAGCTCCTACAATGAGCAGTTCTTC
>TRBJ2-5|TRBD1|TRBV11-2|NA|13
CASSPGQAETQYF
TGTGCCAGCAGCCCAGGACAGGCGGAGACCCAGTACTTC
>TRBJ2-7|TRBD1|TRBV14|NA|16
CASSQLTGELRYEQYF
TGTGCCAGCAGCCAACTGACAGGGGAGCTAAGATACGAGCAGTACTTC
>TRBJ2-2|NA|TRBV28|NA|14
CASSLSPVTGELFF
TGTGCCAGCAGTTTGTCTCCGGTCACCGGGGAGCTGTTTTTT
>TRBJ1-1|NA|TRBV29-1|NA|13
CSVESRGNTEAFF
TGCAGCGTCGAATCCAGGGGGAACACTGAAGCTTTCTTT
>TRBJ2-4|NA|TRBV19|many|14
CASSQGGAKNIQYF
TGTGCCAGTAGTCAGGGTGGAGCAAAAAACATTCAGTACTTC
>TRBJ2-7|TRBD2|TRBV6-1|NA|14
CASPPSGGSYEQYF
TGTGCCAGCCCCCCTAGCGGGGGGTCCTACGAGCAGTACTTC
>TRBJ1-4|TRBD1|TRBV11-2|NA|15
CASSPPGTGTEKLFF
TGTGCCAGCAGCCCACCCGGGACAGGTACCGAAAAACTGTTTTTT
>TRBJ1-2|NA|TRBV7-8|NA|13
CASSLDSGYGYTF
TGTGCCAGCAGCTTGGACAGTGGATATGGCTACACCTTC
>TRBJ2-2|NA|TRBV7-8|NA|14
CASSLTRVAGELFF
TGTGCCAGCAGCTTGACGAGGGTCGCCGGGGAGCTGTTTTTT
>TRBJ2-7|NA|TRBV9|NA|14
CASSYGPGSYEQYF
TGTGCCAGCAGCTACGGGCCAGGGTCCTACGAGCAGTACTTC